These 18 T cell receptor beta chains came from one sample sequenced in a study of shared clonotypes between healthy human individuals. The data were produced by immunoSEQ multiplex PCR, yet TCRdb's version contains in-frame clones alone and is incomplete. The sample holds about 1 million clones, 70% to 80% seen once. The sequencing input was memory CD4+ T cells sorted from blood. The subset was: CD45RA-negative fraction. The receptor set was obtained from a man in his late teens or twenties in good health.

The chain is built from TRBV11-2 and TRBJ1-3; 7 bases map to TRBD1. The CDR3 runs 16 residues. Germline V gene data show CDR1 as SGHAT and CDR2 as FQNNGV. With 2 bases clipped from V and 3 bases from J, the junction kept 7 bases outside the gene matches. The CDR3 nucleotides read TGTGCCAGCAGCTTAACCAGGGGGGCGAATGGAAACACCATATATTTT. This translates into CASSLTRGANGNTIYF.

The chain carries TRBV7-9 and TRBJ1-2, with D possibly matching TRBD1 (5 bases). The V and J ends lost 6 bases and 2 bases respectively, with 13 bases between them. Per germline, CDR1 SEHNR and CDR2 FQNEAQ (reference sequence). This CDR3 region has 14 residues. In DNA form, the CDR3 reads TGTGCCAGCAGGGTTGACGGGGCCAACTATGGCTACACCTTC. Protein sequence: CASRVDGANYGYTF.

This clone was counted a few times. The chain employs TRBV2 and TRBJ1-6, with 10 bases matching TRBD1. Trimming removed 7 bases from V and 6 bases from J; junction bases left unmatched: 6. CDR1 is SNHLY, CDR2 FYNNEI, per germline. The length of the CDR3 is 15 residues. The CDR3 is CASKPGQGSNSPLHF. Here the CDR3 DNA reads TGTGCCAGCAAACCGGGACAGGGGTCTAATTCACCCCTCCACTTT.

This CDR3 reads CAIRLADFYEQYF. The CDR3 nucleotides read TGTGCCATTAGACTAGCAGATTTCTACGAGCAGTACTTC. V gene TRBV10-3 combines with J gene TRBJ2-7, with 7 bases aligning to TRBD2. The length of the CDR3 is 13 residues. Germline values: CDR1 ENHRY, CDR2 SYGVKD. V was clipped by 9 bases and J by 3 bases; unmatched bases: 8.

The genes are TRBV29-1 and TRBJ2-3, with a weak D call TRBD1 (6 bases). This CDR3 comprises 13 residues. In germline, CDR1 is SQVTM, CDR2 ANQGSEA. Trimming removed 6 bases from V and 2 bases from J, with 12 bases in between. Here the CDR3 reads CSVPRDTTDTQYF. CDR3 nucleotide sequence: TGCAGCGTACCCCGGGACACCACAGATACGCAGTATTTT.

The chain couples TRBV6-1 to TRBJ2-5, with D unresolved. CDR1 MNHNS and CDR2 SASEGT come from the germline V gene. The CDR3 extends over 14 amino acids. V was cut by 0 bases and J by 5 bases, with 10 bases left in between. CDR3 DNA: TGTGCCAGCAGTGAAGCGGTGGGCCGGGAGACCCAGTACTTC. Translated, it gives CASSEAVGRETQYF.

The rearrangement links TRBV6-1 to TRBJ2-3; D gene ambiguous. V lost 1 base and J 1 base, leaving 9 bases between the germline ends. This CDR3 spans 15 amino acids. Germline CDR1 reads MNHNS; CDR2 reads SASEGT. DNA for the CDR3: TGTGCCAGCAGTGAAGACGGAGCACGCACAGATACGCAGTATTTT. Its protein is CASSEDGARTDTQYF.

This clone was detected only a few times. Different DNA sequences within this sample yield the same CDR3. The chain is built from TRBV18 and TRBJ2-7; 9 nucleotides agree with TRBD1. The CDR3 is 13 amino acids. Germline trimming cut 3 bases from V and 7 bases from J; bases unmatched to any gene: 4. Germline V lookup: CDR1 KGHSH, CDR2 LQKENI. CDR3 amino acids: CASSPGQGREQYF. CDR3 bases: TGTGCCAGCTCACCTGGACAGGGGCGGGAGCAGTACTTC.

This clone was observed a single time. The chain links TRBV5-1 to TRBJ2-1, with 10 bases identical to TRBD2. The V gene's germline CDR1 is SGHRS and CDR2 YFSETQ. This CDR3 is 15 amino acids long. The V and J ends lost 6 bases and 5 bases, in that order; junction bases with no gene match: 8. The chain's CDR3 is CASISTSGPNNEQFF. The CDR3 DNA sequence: TGCGCCAGCATCTCGACTAGCGGGCCTAACAATGAGCAGTTCTTC.

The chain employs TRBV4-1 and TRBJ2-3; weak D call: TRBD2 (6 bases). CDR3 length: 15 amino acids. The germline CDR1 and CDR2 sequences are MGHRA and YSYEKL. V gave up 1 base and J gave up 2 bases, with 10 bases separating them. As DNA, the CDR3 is TGCGCCAGCAGCCAAGTCAGCGGGCCCACAGATACGCAGTATTTT. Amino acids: CASSQVSGPTDTQYF.

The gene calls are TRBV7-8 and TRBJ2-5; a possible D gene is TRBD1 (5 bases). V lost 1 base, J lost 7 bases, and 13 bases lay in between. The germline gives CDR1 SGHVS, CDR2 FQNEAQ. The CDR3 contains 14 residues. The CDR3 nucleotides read TGTGCCAGCAGCTTAGGGCAGGGCTCCGGGACCCAGTACTTC. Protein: CASSLGQGSGTQYF.

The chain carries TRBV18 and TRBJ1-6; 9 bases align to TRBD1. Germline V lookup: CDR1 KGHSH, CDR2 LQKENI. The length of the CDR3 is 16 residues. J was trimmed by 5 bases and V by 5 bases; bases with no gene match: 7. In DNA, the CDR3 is TGTGCCAGCTCAGAGGGACAGGGCTTCAATAATTCACCCCTCCACTTT. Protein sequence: CASSEGQGFNNSPLHF.

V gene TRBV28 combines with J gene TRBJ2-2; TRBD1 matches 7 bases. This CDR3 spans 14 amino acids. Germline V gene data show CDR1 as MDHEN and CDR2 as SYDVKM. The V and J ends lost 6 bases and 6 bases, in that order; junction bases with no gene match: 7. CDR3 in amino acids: CASSPTGSAGELFF. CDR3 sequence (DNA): TGTGCCAGCAGCCCGACAGGGAGCGCCGGGGAGCTGTTTTTT.

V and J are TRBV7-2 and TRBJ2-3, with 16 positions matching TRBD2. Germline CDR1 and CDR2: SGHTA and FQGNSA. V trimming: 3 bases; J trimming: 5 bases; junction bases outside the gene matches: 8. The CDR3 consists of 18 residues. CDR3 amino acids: CASSFFTGTSGRGDTQYF. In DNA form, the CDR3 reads TGTGCCAGCAGCTTCTTCACCGGGACTAGCGGGAGGGGAGATACGCAGTATTTT.

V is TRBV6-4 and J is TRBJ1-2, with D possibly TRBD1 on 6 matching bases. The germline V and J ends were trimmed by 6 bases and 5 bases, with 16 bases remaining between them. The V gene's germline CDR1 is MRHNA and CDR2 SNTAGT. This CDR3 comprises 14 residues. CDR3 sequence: CASRSVQGRYGYTF. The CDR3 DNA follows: TGTGCCAGCAGAAGCGTACAGGGAAGGTATGGCTACACCTTC.

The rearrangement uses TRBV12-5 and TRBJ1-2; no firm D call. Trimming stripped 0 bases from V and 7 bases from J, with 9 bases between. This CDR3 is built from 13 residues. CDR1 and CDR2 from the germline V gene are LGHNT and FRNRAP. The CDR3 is CASGLVRYGGYTF. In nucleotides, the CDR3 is TGTGCTAGTGGTTTGGTACGGTATGGTGGCTACACCTTC.

CDR3 nucleotide sequence: TGTGCCAGCAGCGTGAGGGCCCTAACGGAGACCCAGTACTTC. Its translation is CASSVRALTETQYF. The rearrangement uses TRBV9 and TRBJ2-5; D is possibly TRBD2 (5 bases). The CDR3 is 14 residues long. Germline V CDR1 and CDR2: SGDLS, YYNGEE. The V and J ends lost 2 bases and 5 bases respectively, with 13 bases between them.

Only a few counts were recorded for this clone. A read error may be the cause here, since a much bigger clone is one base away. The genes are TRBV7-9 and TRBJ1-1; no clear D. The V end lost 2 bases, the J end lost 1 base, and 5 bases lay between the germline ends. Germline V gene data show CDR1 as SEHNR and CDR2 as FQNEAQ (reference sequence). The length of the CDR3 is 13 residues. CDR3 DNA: TGTGCCAGCAGCTTACAGGCGAACACTGAAGCTTTCTTT. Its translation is CASSLQANTEAFF.